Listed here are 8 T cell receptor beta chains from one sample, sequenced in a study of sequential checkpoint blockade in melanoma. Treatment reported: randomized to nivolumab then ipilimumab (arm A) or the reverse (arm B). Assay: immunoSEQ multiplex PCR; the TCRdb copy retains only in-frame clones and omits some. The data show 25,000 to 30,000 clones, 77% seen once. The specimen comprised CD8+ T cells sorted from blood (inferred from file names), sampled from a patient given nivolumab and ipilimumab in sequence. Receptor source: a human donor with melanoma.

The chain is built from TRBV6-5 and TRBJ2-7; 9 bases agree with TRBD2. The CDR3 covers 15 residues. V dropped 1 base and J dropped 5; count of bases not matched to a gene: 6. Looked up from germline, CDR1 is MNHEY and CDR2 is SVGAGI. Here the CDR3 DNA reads TGTGCCAGCAGTTACTTGAGCGGGGGGCCCCACGAGCAGTACTTC. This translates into CASSYLSGGPHEQYF.

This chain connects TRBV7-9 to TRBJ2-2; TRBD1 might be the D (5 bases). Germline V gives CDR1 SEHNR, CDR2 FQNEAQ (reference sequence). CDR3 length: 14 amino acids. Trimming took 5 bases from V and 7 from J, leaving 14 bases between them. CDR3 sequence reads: CASSGSGFHGELFF. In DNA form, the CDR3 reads TGTGCCAGCAGCGGCTCAGGGTTTCACGGGGAGCTGTTTTTT. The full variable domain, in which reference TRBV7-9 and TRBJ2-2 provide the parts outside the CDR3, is DTGVSQNPRHKITKRGQNVTFRCDPISEHNRLYWYRQTLGQGPEFLTYFQNEAQLEKSRLLSDRFSAERPKGSFSTLEIQRTEQGDSAMYLCASSGSGFHGELFFGEGSRLTVL.

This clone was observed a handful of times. The CDR3 DNA follows: TGCGCCAGCAGCTTGTCGAGGGCTTGGGAGACCCAGTACTTC. This gives the protein CASSLSRAWETQYF. The chain has TRBV5-1 and TRBJ2-5; maybe TRBD2 (5 bases). The germline gives CDR1 SGHRS, CDR2 YFSETQ. Trimming shortened V by 1 base and J by 5 bases, and 12 bases separated the two germline ends. The CDR3 contains 14 residues.

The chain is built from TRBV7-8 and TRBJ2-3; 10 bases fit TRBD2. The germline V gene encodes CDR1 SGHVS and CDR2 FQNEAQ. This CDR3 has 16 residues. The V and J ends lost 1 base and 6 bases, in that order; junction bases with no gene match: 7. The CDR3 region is CASSLDATSGEDTQYF. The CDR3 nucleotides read TGTGCCAGCAGCTTAGATGCTACTAGCGGGGAGGATACGCAGTATTTT. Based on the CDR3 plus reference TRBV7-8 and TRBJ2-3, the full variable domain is GAGVSQSPRYKVAKRGQDVALRCDPISGHVSLFWYQQALGQGPEFLTYFQNEAQLDKSGLPSDRFFAERPEGSVSTLKIQRTQQEDSAVYLCASSLDATSGEDTQYFGPGTRLTVL.

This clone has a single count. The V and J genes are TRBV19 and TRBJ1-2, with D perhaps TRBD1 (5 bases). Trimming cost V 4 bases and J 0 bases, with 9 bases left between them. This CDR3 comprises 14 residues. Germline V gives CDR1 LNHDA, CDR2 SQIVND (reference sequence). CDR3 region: CASSTTGANYGYTF. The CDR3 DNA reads TGTGCCAGTAGTACCACGGGGGCTAACTATGGCTACACCTTC.

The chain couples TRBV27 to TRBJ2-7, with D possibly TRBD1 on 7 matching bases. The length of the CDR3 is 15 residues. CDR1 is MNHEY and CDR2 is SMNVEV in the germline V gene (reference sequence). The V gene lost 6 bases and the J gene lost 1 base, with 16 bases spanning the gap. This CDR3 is CASSLAAGGSYEQYF. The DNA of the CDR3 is TGTGCCAGCAGCCTAGCAGCAGGGGGGTCCTACGAGCAGTACTTC.

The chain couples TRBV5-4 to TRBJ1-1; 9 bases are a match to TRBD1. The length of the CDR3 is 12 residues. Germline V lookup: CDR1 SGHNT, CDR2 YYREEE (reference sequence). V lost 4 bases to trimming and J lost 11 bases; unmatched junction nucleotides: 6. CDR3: CASSPQGAQAFF. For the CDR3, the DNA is TGTGCCAGCAGCCCACAGGGGGCGCAGGCTTTCTTT.

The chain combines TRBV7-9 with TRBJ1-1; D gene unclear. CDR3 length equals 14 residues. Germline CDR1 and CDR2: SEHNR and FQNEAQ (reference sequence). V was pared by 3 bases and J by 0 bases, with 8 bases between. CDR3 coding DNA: TGTGCCAGCAGCTTGGTGCAGATGAACACTGAAGCTTTCTTT. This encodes CASSLVQMNTEAFF. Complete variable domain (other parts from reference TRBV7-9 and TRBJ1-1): DTGVSQNPRHKITKRGQNVTFRCDPISEHNRLYWYRQTLGQGPEFLTYFQNEAQLEKSRLLSDRFSAERPKGSFSTLEIQRTEQGDSAMYLCASSLVQMNTEAFFGQGTRLTVV.